These 14 T cell receptor beta chains originate from one sample sequenced in a study of blood T cell repertoires in COVID-19. Using immunoSEQ multiplex PCR, the repertoire was profiled, and TCRdb retains in-frame clones only, with some absent. The sample lists fewer than 90,000 clones, 80% occurring once. Sequencing was performed on peripheral blood. The receptors shown here come from a woman older than 75 with acute or convalescent COVID-19.

The CDR3 is CASSEGLAGINEQFF. CDR3 coding DNA: TGTGCCAGCAGCGAGGGACTAGCGGGGATTAATGAGCAGTTCTTC. This rearrangement joins TRBV11-2 to TRBJ2-1, with 13 bases matching TRBD2. After removal of 5 bases from V and 7 bases from J, the junction contained 5 bases not matched to a gene. The CDR3 length is 15 residues. Germline CDR1 SGHAT, CDR2 FQNNGV.

V usage is TRBV6-2 or TRBV6-3 and J usage is TRBJ2-2; 8 bases align to TRBD2. Germline V CDR1 and CDR2: MNHEY, SVGEGT. The CDR3 runs to 17 residues. Trimming took 0 bases from V and 3 from J; bases not matched to a gene: 6. DNA for the CDR3: TGTGCCAGCAGTTACTCTGCGGGGGGCGCACACACCGGGGAGCTGTTTTTT. Its translation: CASSYSAGGAHTGELFF.

Regarding this clone: An end of the junction differs from the germline gene, which may be a read error. This sample includes further DNA sequences coding for the same CDR3. This CDR3 is CATSLEGNQPQHF. Here the CDR3 DNA reads TGTGCCACCTCCCTCGAGGGCAATCAACCCCAGCATTTT. The rearrangement uses TRBV15 and TRBJ1-5; D unresolved. This CDR3 has 13 amino acids. The V gene's germline CDR1 is LNHNV and CDR2 YYDKDF (reference sequence).

The chain recombines TRBV29-1 with TRBJ2-5, with TRBD1 matching 9 bases. V dropped 0 bases and J dropped 1; count of bases not matched to a gene: 6. CDR1 SQVTM and CDR2 ANQGSEA come from the germline V gene. CDR3 size: 16 residues. The CDR3 nucleotides are TGCAGCGTTGAAGATCTATGGGACAGGGCCCAAGAGACCCAGTACTTC. It codes for CSVEDLWDRAQETQYF.

The rearrangement uses TRBV2 and TRBJ1-5; D is unclear. Germline V CDR1 and CDR2: SNHLY, FYNNEI. This CDR3 is 14 amino acids long. V was clipped by 2 bases and J by 4 bases, with 9 bases between them. The CDR3 loop is CASSEIGGNQPQHF. For the CDR3, the DNA is TGTGCCAGCAGTGAAATCGGAGGGAATCAGCCCCAGCATTTT.

The chain combines TRBV30 with TRBJ1-6, with a tentative D call TRBD1 (6 bases). The CDR3 contains 15 residues. Per the germline V gene, CDR1 is GTSNPN and CDR2 is SVGIG (reference sequence). Between the trimmed V and J ends, which lost 0 bases and 2 bases, there was a span of 8 bases. Written as DNA, the CDR3 is TGTGCCTGGAGTGTGAGGGGGACCTATAATTCACCCCTCCACTTT. Translated: CAWSVRGTYNSPLHF.

This clone was observed a handful of times. The genes are TRBV3-1 (or the pseudogene TRBV3-2) and TRBJ1-1; 8 positions match TRBD1. The CDR3 length is 15 residues. The V segment lost 3 bases and the J segment 2 bases; nucleotides outside the gene matches: 5. Germline assignment: CDR1 LGHDT and CDR2 YNNKEL (reference sequence). The CDR3: CASSQEDRENTEAFF. In DNA form, the CDR3 reads TGTGCCAGCAGCCAGGAGGACAGGGAAAACACTGAAGCTTTCTTT.

This clone was picked up a small number of times. This chain links TRBV5-1 with TRBJ2-4; TRBD1 matches 10 bases. This CDR3 comprises 17 residues. Germline assignment: CDR1 SGHRS and CDR2 YFSETQ. Trimming removed 0 bases from V and 3 bases from J; junction bases left unmatched: 6. The CDR3 nucleotides are TGCGCCAGCAGCTTGGCCGGGGACAGGGGAGGCAAAAACATTCAGTACTTC. As protein: CASSLAGDRGGKNIQYF. The entire variable domain, with the rest obtained from reference TRBV5-1 and TRBJ2-4, is as follows: KAGVTQTPRYLIKTRGQQVTLSCSPISGHRSVSWYQQTPGQGLQFLFEYFSETQRNKGNFPGRFSGRQFSNSRSEMNVSTLELGDSALYLCASSLAGDRGGKNIQYFGAGTRLSVL.

This chain connects TRBV19 to TRBJ1-5, with D perhaps TRBD1 (6 bases). The CDR3 contains 14 residues. V lost 3 bases to trimming and J lost 4 bases, with 10 bases between them. The germline V gene has CDR1 LNHDA and CDR2 SQIVND (reference sequence). The CDR3 nucleotides are TGTGCCAGTAGTATCCTCGACAGGAATCAGCCCCAGCATTTT. This sequence encodes CASSILDRNQPQHF.

The V and J genes are TRBV2 and TRBJ1-1; the D gene is possibly TRBD1 (6 bases). Germline V gene sequence: CDR1 SNHLY, CDR2 FYNNEI. The CDR3 has 14 amino acids. Deletions cut 2 bases from V and 3 bases from J, with 10 bases between. This CDR3 reads CASSENQGYTEAFF. In nucleotides, the CDR3 is TGTGCCAGCAGTGAAAATCAGGGGTACACTGAAGCTTTCTTT. The entire variable domain, with the rest obtained from reference TRBV2 and TRBJ1-1, is as follows: EPEVTQTPSHQVTQMGQEVILRCVPISNHLYFYWYRQILGQKVEFLVSFYNNEISEKSEIFDDQFSVERPDGSNFTLKIRSTKLEDSAMYFCASSENQGYTEAFFGQGTRLTVV.

J is TRBJ2-5 and V is TRBV5-4; 7 nucleotides line up with TRBD1. The CDR3 covers 14 residues. The V segment lost 2 bases and the J segment 2 bases; nucleotides outside the gene matches: 3. Germline V gene data show CDR1 as SGHNT and CDR2 as YYREEE (reference sequence). The CDR3 nucleotides are TGTGCCAGCAGCTTCCGACAGGGTCAAGAGACCCAGTACTTC. This gives the protein CASSFRQGQETQYF.

V and J are TRBV3-1 (or the pseudogene TRBV3-2) and TRBJ1-2, with 9 bases aligning to TRBD1. Germline V gene sequence: CDR1 LGHDT, CDR2 YNNKEL (reference sequence). The trim removed 5 bases at V and 8 bases at J, leaving 6 bases unmatched. The CDR3 extends over 13 amino acids. In nucleotides, the CDR3 is TGTGCCAGCAGCTGGACAGGGGATCGGGGCTACACCTTC. Residues: CASSWTGDRGYTF.

The sample holds a few counts of this clone. The conserved closing phenylalanine or tryptophan is absent in this CDR3, likely reflecting a read error. The DNA is omitted, as the CDR3 cannot be located on it reliably, and the CDR3 follows TCRdb's listing. The CDR3: CASSIGLDRV. The chain recombines TRBV19 with TRBJ2-4; TRBD2 reflects the table's D call only, with no check against the DNA. Termini included, the CDR3 measures 10 amino acids. Germline loops: CDR1 LNHDA, CDR2 SQIVND (reference sequence).

This CDR3 reads CASSHRGSGLAGGRFLYEQYF. The CDR3 DNA reads TGTGCCAGCAGCCATCGCGGCTCAGGACTAGCGGGAGGGCGGTTCCTTTACGAGCAGTACTTC. This sequence joins TRBV21-1 and TRBJ2-7; TRBD2 reflects the table's D call only, with no check against the DNA. TRBV21-1 is a known pseudogene. The CDR3 is 21 amino acids.